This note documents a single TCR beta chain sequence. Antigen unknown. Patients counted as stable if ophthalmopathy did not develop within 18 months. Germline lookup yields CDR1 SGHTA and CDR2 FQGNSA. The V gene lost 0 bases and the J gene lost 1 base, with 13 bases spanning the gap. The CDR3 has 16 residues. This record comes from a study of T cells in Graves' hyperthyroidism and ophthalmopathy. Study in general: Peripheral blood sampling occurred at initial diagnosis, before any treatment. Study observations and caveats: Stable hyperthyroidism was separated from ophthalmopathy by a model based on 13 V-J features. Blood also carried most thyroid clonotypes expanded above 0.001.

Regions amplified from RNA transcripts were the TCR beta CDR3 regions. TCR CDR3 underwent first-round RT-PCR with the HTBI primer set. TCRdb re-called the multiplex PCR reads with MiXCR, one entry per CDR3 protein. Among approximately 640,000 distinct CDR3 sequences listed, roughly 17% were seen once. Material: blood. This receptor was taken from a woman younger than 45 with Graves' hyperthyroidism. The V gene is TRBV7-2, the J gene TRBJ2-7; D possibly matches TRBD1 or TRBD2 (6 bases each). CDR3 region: CASSLAGGRGSYEQYF. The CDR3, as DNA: TGTGCCAGCAGCTTAGCGGGGGGCAGGGGTTCCTACGAGCAGTACTTC.